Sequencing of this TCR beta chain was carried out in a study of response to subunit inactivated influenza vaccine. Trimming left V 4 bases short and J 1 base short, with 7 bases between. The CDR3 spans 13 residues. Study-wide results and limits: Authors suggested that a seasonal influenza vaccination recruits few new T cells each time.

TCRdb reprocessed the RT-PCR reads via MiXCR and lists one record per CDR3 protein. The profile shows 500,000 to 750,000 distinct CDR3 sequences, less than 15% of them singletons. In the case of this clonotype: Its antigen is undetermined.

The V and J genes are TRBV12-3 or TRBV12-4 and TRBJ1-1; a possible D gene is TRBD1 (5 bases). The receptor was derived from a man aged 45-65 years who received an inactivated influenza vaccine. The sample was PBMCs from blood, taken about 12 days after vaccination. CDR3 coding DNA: TGTGCCAGCAGTTATGGGGCGAACACTGAAGCTTTCTTT. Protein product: CASSYGANTEAFF.